This T cell receptor (beta chain) was sequenced in a study of PD-1 blockade in classical Hodgkin lymphoma. Study details: Each patient was given nivolumab 3 mg/kg through a vein every 2 weeks.

TCRdb keeps only in-frame clones here, not all; method: immunoSEQ multiplex PCR. The sample lists 20,000 to 25,000 clones, 65% to 80% occurring once. Turning to this clone: Its cognate antigen is unknown.

Time point: cycle 4 day 1 (C4D1), after more than five weeks of nivolumab. Following autologous stem cell transplantation, relapse occurred in every patient, and exposure to brentuximab vedotin varied. Using magnetic negative selection, the CD4+ T cells were separated out of thawed PBMCs. Study-level results: Baseline diversity resembling that of newly diagnosed patients was seen in complete responders. With CD4+ cells, TCR diversity rose significantly by C4D1, but not with CD8+ cells. Patients starting nivolumab under 1 year after ASCT were excluded.

CDR1 is SQVTM, CDR2 ANQGSEA, per germline. The CDR3 totals 13 residues. V was clipped by 4 bases and J by 2 bases, with 12 bases between them. This chain uses TRBV29-1 with TRBJ2-7, with a possible D match to TRBD1 (6 bases). The source material was CD4+ T cells from blood, sampled before the fourth cycle of nivolumab. The TCR was taken from a human donor with classical Hodgkin lymphoma. CDR3 nucleotide sequence: TGCAGCGTTGCCCCAGGGGCCGCCTACGAGCAGTACTTC. The encoded protein is CSVAPGAAYEQYF.